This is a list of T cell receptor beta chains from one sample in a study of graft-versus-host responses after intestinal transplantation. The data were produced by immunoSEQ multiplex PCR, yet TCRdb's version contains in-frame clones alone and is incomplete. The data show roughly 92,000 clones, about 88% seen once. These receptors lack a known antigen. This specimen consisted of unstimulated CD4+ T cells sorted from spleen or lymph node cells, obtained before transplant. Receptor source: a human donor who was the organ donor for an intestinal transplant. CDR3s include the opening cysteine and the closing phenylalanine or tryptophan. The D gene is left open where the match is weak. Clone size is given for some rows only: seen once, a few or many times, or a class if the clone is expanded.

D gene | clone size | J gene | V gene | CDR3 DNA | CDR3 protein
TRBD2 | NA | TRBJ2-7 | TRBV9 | TGTGCCAGCAGCGTCCGGGGGGACCACCCCTACGAGCAGTACTTC | CASSVRGDHPYEQYF
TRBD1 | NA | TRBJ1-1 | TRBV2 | TGTGCCAGCAACGCGGACAGGGCGACTGAAGCTTTCTTT | CASNADRATEAFF
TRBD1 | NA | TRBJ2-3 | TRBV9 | TGTGCCAGCAGCGTAGAGGGACACAGGGGGATGGATACGCAGTATTTT | CASSVEGHRGMDTQYF
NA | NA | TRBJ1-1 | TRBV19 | TGTGCCAGTAGTATGGGGAGTGAGAGAACTGAAGCTTTCTTT | CASSMGSERTEAFF
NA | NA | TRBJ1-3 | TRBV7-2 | TGTGCCAGCAGCTTAGCCGGCCGGGCCATATATTTT | CASSLAGRAIYF
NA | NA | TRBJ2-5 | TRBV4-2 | TGTGCCAGCAGCCGGCAGGGGGCTAGCGGAGAGACCCAGTACTTC | CASSRQGASGETQYF
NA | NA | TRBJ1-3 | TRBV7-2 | TGTGCCAGCAGCTTAGATGATCCGGCCTCCGGGGGAAACACCATATATTTT | CASSLDDPASGGNTIYF
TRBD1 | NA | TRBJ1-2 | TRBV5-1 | TGCGCCAGCAGCGCGGGGGACAGGGAGGATGGCTACACCTTC | CASSAGDREDGYTF
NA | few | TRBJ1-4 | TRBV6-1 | TGTGCCAGCATTGAATTCCCCTCGGCTAATGAAAAACTGTTTTTT | CASIEFPSANEKLFF
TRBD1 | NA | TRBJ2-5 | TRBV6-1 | TGTGCCAGCAGTGAAGGGACAGGGGGCAAGACCCAGTACTTC | CASSEGTGGKTQYF
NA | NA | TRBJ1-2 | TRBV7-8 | TGTGCCAGCAGATCGCTGAAGACAGGTCTTCCTAACTATGGCTACACCTTC | CASRSLKTGLPNYGYTF
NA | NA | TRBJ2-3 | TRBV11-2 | TGTGCCAGCAGCTTGGGGGCCGCAGATACGCAGTATTTT | CASSLGAADTQYF
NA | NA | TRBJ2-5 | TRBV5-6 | TGTGCCAGCAGCTTGGTCCGGGGAGAGACCCAGTACTTC | CASSLVRGETQYF
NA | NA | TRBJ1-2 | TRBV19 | TGTGCCAGTAGTATTGCGGGCCCTAACTATGGCTACACCTTC | CASSIAGPNYGYTF
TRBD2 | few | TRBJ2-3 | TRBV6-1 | TGTGCCAGCAGTGTCGCGGGGGGGTTTGGAGATACGCAGTATTTT | CASSVAGGFGDTQYF
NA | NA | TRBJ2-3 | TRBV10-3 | TGTGCCACCAGTGTGGGGGGTCGCGCAGATAAGCAGTATTTT | CATSVGGRADKQYF
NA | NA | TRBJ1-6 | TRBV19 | TGTGCCAGTAGTATTGGGAGCTCCTATAATTCACCCCTCCACTTT | CASSIGSSYNSPLHF
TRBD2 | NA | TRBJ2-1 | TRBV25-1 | TGTGCCAGCAGTAAGGGAGGGCGGGGCTCCTACAATGAGCAGTTCTTC | CASSKGGRGSYNEQFF
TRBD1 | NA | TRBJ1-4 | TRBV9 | TGTGCCAGCAGCCCGCGCACAGGGACAGCAACTAATGAAAAACTGTTTTTT | CASSPRTGTATNEKLFF
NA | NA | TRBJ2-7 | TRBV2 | TGTGCCAGCAGCGAAGATACGGGGGTCCTCTCCTACGAGCAGTACTTC | CASSEDTGVLSYEQYF
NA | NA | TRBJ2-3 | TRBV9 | TGTGCCAGCAGCGTAGGTAGAGGGTGGGAACCAGATACGCAGTATTTT | CASSVGRGWEPDTQYF
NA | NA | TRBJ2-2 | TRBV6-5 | TGTGCCAGCAGTTACCGGGGGGCGCCCCCCGGGGAGCTGTTTTTT | CASSYRGAPPGELFF
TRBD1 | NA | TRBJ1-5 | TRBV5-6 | TGTGCCAGCAGCTGGGGGGGGACAGGGGGCAAAGGGCAGCCCCAGCATTTT | CASSWGGTGGKGQPQHF
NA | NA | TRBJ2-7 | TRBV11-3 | TGTGCCAGCAGCCGCCGAGGTGGGGGGACCTACGAGCAGTACTTC | CASSRRGGGTYEQYF
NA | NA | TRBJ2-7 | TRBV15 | TGTGCCACCAGCAGAGAAGTTAGGGGCTCCTACGAGCAGTACTTC | CATSREVRGSYEQYF
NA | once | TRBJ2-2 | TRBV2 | TGTGCCAGCAGGGGGCCCGGGGACACGAACACCGGGGAGCTGTTTTTT | CASRGPGDTNTGELFF
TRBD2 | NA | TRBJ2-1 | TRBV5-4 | TGTGCCAGCAGCGTACCGACTAGCGGCCCTAGTAATGAGCAGTTCTTC | CASSVPTSGPSNEQFF
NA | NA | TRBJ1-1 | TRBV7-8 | TGTGCCAGCAGCCTTAACCGGACAAGCAACACTGAAGCTTTCTTT | CASSLNRTSNTEAFF
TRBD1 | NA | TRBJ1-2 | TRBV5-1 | TGCGCCAGCAGCCCACGGACAGGAAGAGGCGAGGGCTACACCTTC | CASSPRTGRGEGYTF
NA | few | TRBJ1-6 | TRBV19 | TGTGCCAGTAGTATGTTGAGGGGGAACTCACCCCTCCACTTT | CASSMLRGNSPLHF
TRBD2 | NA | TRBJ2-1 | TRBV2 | TGTGCCAGCACCACCGGACTAGCGGGGATCTACAATGAGCAGTTCTTC | CASTTGLAGIYNEQFF
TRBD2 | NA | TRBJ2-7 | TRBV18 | TGTGCCAGCTCGCCCCAAGGAGCGGGGACGGCCTACGAGCAGTACTTC | CASSPQGAGTAYEQYF
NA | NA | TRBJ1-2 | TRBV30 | TGTGCCTGGAGTGTGGCAGGGAACTCCTATGGCTACACCTTC | CAWSVAGNSYGYTF
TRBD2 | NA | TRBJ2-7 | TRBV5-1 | TGCGCCAGCAGCTTGGCGGGGGGGGCCTACGAGCAGTACTTC | CASSLAGGAYEQYF
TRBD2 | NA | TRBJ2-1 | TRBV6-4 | TGTGCCAGCAGTCTGAAGCGGGGGATTCTGAAGGAGCAGTTCTTC | CASSLKRGILKEQFF
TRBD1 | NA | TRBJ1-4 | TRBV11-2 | TGTGCCAGCAGCTTAGCCCCGACAGGGTCGGGGGAAAAACTGTTTTTT | CASSLAPTGSGEKLFF
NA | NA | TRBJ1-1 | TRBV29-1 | TGCAGCGTTGAAGGTCGACAGAACACTGAAGCTTTCTTT | CSVEGRQNTEAFF
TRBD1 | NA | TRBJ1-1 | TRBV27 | TGTGCCAGCAGTATCCGGACAGGGGCGGCGGTGAACACTGAAGCTTTCTTT | CASSIRTGAAVNTEAFF
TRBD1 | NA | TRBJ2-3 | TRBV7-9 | TGTGCCAGCAGCCCCAGGGGGCAGGTGGCAGATACGCAGTATTTT | CASSPRGQVADTQYF
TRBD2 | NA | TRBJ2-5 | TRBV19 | TGTGCCAGTAGCACGAATCCGGGACTAGCCCTAGAGACCCAGTACTTC | CASSTNPGLALETQYF
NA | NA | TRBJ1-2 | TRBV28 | TGTGCCAGCAGTTTCAGGGACTATGGCTACACCTTC | CASSFRDYGYTF
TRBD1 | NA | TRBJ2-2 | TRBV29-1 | TGCAGCGTTTCCTGGACAGGGGGCAGCGGGGAGCTGTTTTTT | CSVSWTGGSGELFF
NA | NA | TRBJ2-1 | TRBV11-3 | TGTGCCAGCAGCTCGTTGAGCTCCTACAATGAGCAGTTCTTC | CASSSLSSYNEQFF
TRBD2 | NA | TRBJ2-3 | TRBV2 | TGTGCCAGCAGTGGGGGAGGAATTGGTAGACTAGCGGGGGTGAGGCAGTATTTT | CASSGGGIGRLAGVRQYF
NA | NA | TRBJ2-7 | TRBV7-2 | TGTGCCAGCAGCTCCCAGGGCCCCTACGAGCAGTACTTC | CASSSQGPYEQYF
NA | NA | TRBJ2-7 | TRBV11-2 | TGTGCCAGCAGCCCCCGTTACAGCGGGACAAACGAGCAGTACTTC | CASSPRYSGTNEQYF